Included here is one T cell receptor beta chain sequence, with context. Antigen unknown. Each sample came from a Caucasian adult donor living in Nashville, Tennessee. Germline values: CDR1 KGHSH, CDR2 LQKENI. This CDR3 has 17 residues. V lost 3 bases, J lost 7 bases, and 10 bases stayed unmatched. This record comes from a study of shared clonotypes between healthy human individuals. Overall study results and limits: Generation probabilities of non-shared clonotypes were lower (relative to those shared by all four donors). The expectation was that sequencing depth would affect clonotype sharing among donors.

A 200 ng quantity of DNA, tens of thousands of T cell genomes, went into the sorted-subset replicate PCRs. Repertoires were generated with immunoSEQ multiplex PCR, while TCRdb's copy carries only in-frame clones and drops some. The sample has roughly 2.5 million clones, about 92% seen once. The specimen was naive CD4+ T cells sorted from blood. Subset described: CD45RA+ positively selected. The chain couples TRBV18 to TRBJ2-3; 13 bases line up with TRBD2. The clonotype was recovered from a young man in good health. CDR3: CASSPKATSGGSHTQYF. The CDR3 bases are TGTGCCAGCTCACCGAAGGCGACTAGCGGGGGGTCCCATACGCAGTATTTT. Full variable domain (remainder filled in from reference TRBV18 and TRBJ2-3): NAGVMQNPRHLVRRRGQEARLRCSPMKGHSHVYWYRQLPEEGLKFMVYLQKENIIDESGMPKERFSAEFPKEGPSILRIQQVVRGDSAAYFCASSPKATSGGSHTQYFGPGTRLTVL.